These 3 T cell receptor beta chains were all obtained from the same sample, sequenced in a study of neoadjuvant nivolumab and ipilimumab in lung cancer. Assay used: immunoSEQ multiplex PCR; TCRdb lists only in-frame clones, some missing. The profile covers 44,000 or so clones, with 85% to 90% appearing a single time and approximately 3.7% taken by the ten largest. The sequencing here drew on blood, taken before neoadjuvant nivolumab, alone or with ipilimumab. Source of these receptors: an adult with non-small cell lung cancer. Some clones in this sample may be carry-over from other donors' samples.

DNA of the CDR3: TGCGCCAGCAGCCGGACGGGGGGTGGCAATCAGCCCCAGCATTTT. Translating gives CASSRTGGGNQPQHF. The V gene is TRBV10-2, the J gene TRBJ1-5, with D possibly matching TRBD1 (5 bases). Germline CDR1 and CDR2: WSHSY and SAAADI. This CDR3 has 15 residues. V lost 6 bases and J 2 bases, leaving 14 bases between the germline ends.

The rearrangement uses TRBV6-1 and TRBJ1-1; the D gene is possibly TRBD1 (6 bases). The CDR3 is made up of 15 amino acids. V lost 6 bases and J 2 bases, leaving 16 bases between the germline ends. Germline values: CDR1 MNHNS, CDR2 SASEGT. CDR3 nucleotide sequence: TGTGCCAGCAGCGAGTCACCGGGGGCCAACACTGAAGCTTTCTTT. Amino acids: CASSESPGANTEAFF.

CDR3 in DNA: TGTGCCAGCAGCGCGATGGGCGTCTCCTACAATGAGCAGTTCTTC. Protein product: CASSAMGVSYNEQFF. This rearrangement joins TRBV7-9 to TRBJ2-1; no clear D. The V and J ends lost 5 bases and 0 bases respectively, with 11 bases between them. Germline CDR1 and CDR2: SEHNR and FQNEAQ (reference sequence). The CDR3 is 15 residues long.